The 23 T cell receptor beta chains reported below all come from one sample, sequenced in a study of early T cells in non-severe SARS-CoV-2 infection. TCRdb re-called the 5' RACE reads with MiXCR, one entry per CDR3 protein. This table holds about 84,000 distinct CDR3 sequences, roughly 12% found once. Sample: whole blood. Receptor source: an adult who was a healthcare worker with PCR-confirmed SARS-CoV-2 infection or an uninfected control (not recorded which).

This clonotype was observed many times. CDR3 region: CASSSYSTGTLDTEAFF. The DNA of the CDR3 is TGTGCCAGTAGTAGCTATTCAACCGGGACACTCGACACTGAAGCTTTCTTT. V is TRBV19 and J is TRBJ1-1, with D perhaps matching TRBD1 (6 bases). The germline V gene has CDR1 LNHDA and CDR2 SQIVND (reference sequence). The CDR3 has 17 amino acids. V was cut by 4 bases and J by 3 bases, with 21 bases left in between.

This clonotype was counted ten times or more. The gene calls are TRBV20-1 and TRBJ2-7, with D possibly TRBD1 on 6 matching bases. V lost 3 bases and J lost 4, with 16 bases in between. The CDR3 totals 14 residues. Germline assignment: CDR1 DFQATT and CDR2 SNEGSKA (reference sequence). This CDR3 reads CSASFTGQAYEQYF. CDR3 coding DNA: TGCAGTGCTAGTTTTACGGGACAAGCATACGAGCAGTACTTC.

The chain is built from TRBV25-1 and TRBJ2-1; 7 nucleotides agree with TRBD1. The CDR3 runs 14 residues. V trimming: 6 bases; J trimming: 6 bases; junction bases outside the gene matches: 8. In germline, CDR1 is MGHDK, CDR2 SYGVNS. The DNA for the CDR3 is TGTGCCAGCAGCGCACCCCGACAGGGCAATGAGCAGTTCTTC. This translates into CASSAPRQGNEQFF.

The V and J genes are TRBV7-6 and TRBJ2-2; D is perhaps TRBD2 (5 bases). The germline CDR1 and CDR2 sequences are SGHVS and FNYEAQ. The CDR3 spans 17 residues. The germline V and J ends were trimmed by 5 bases and 0 bases, with 16 bases remaining between them. The CDR3 here is CASSLPPAGANTGELFF. The CDR3 region has the DNA TGTGCCAGCAGCCTCCCGCCGGCGGGCGCGAACACCGGGGAGCTGTTTTTT.

V gene TRBV21-1 combines with J gene TRBJ2-1. TRBV21-1 counts as a pseudogene. This CDR3 has 16 amino acids. This CDR3 is CASTPKVMGSYNEQFF. CDR3 sequence (DNA): TGTGCCAGCACCCCAAAAGTCATGGGGTCCTACAATGAGCAGTTCTTC.

The chain has TRBV18 and TRBJ2-3; 7 bases agree with TRBD1. Per germline, CDR1 KGHSH and CDR2 LQKENI. V trimming: 3 bases; J trimming: 4 bases; junction bases outside the gene matches: 4. This CDR3 is built from 14 residues. CDR3 amino acids: CASSPNRGSDTQYF. The CDR3 DNA follows: TGTGCCAGCTCACCCAACAGGGGTTCAGATACGCAGTATTTT.

This clonotype was seen ten or more times. For the CDR3, the DNA is TGTGCCAGCAGCTCCAGTCTCGAGCAGTACTTC. The encoded protein is CASSSSLEQYF. The chain links TRBV28 to TRBJ2-7, with D unresolved. V was pared by 6 bases and J by 6 bases, with 9 bases between. The CDR3 has 11 amino acids. CDR1 and CDR2 from the germline V gene are MDHEN and SYDVKM.

This clonotype has more than one count but fewer than ten. The CDR3 DNA sequence: TGTGCCAGCAGCTCAACAGGAGGGTCTAGCACAGATACGCAGTATTTT. It codes for CASSSTGGSSTDTQYF. The V call is TRBV7-9, the J call TRBJ2-3; D might be TRBD2 (6 bases). The V and J ends lost 4 bases and 0 bases respectively, with 14 bases between them. CDR3 size: 16 residues. Germline V gene lookup returns CDR1 SEHNR and CDR2 FQNEAQ (reference sequence).

At least ten counts were recorded for this clonotype. This rearrangement joins TRBV27 to TRBJ2-7; 8 bases agree with TRBD2. The CDR3 covers 18 residues. Germline loops: CDR1 MNHEY, CDR2 SMNVEV (reference sequence). V lost 0 bases, J lost 4 bases, and 14 bases stayed unmatched. For the CDR3, the DNA is TGTGCCAGCAGTTTATCGATGTCAAGCGGGGGTTACTATTACGAGCAGTACTTC. Translation gives CASSLSMSSGGYYYEQYF.

This clonotype was seen ten or more times. The chain carries TRBV7-9 and TRBJ2-7; the D gene is possibly TRBD2 (5 bases). The V end was cut by 2 bases, the J end by 3 bases, with 17 bases between. The V gene's germline CDR1 is SEHNR and CDR2 FQNEAQ (reference sequence). This CDR3 region has 16 residues. The CDR3 loop is CASSLRKQRSLYEQYF. CDR3 DNA: TGTGCCAGCAGCTTAAGGAAACAGCGGAGTCTCTACGAGCAGTACTTC.

This clonotype has a handful of counts. This chain joins TRBV10-3 and TRBJ1-1, with D unclear. Looked up from germline, CDR1 is ENHRY and CDR2 is SYGVKD. V was cut by 3 bases and J by 8 bases, with 10 bases left in between. The CDR3 extends over 12 amino acids. CDR3 coding DNA: TGTGCCATCAGTGAAGGGCGCCTAGAAGCTTTCTTT. Its protein is CAISEGRLEAFF.

Many counts were recorded for this clonotype. V usage is TRBV27 and J usage is TRBJ2-7; D not certain. CDR1 is MNHEY and CDR2 is SMNVEV in the germline V gene (reference sequence). The CDR3 is 13 amino acids. The V gene lost 3 bases and the J gene lost 2 bases, with 8 bases spanning the gap. CDR3 bases: TGTGCCAGCAGTTTGGGCCAAACCTACGAGCAGTACTTC. The encoded protein is CASSLGQTYEQYF.

There are a few counts of this clonotype. The chain is built from TRBV13 and TRBJ2-5; tentatively, D is TRBD2 (6 bases). V was trimmed by 5 bases and J by 1 base, leaving 14 bases between them. CDR3 length equals 15 residues. In germline, CDR1 is PRHDT, CDR2 FYEKMQ (reference sequence). The CDR3, as DNA: TGTGCCAGCAGCCCCGCGGGGAACGGCCAAGAGACCCAGTACTTC. Translating it yields CASSPAGNGQETQYF.

The table lists this clonotype with a few counts. The V and J genes are TRBV20-1 and TRBJ2-1; 9 bases fit TRBD2. This CDR3 is built from 18 residues. From germline, CDR1 is DFQATT and CDR2 SNEGSKA (reference sequence). V lost 0 bases and J lost 7; bases outside the gene matches: 16. The CDR3 spells CSARDYPPGSGRRNEQFF. CDR3 coding DNA: TGCAGTGCTAGAGATTACCCCCCGGGGAGCGGGAGGAGGAATGAGCAGTTCTTC.

The V and J genes are TRBV6-1 and TRBJ2-4; D is undetermined. The germline CDR1 and CDR2 sequences are MNHNS and SASEGT. The germline V and J ends were trimmed by 0 bases and 12 bases, with 12 bases remaining between them. The CDR3 is 13 residues long. The CDR3 nucleotides are TGTGCCAGCAGTGAAGCGCTAGATCCAAATCAGTACTTC. Translation: CASSEALDPNQYF.

The rearrangement joins TRBV28 to TRBJ2-3; 7 bases agree with TRBD2. The CDR3 is made up of 14 amino acids. From germline, CDR1 is MDHEN and CDR2 SYDVKM. J gave up 0 bases and V 6 bases, and 3 bases lay outside the gene matches. The CDR3 nucleotides are TGTGCCAGCAGGCCGGGGGGAAGCACAGATACGCAGTATTTT. It yields the protein CASRPGGSTDTQYF.

In this sample, this clonotype turned up a few times. The chain recombines TRBV11-2 with TRBJ1-5; D gene uncertain. V gave up 1 base and J gave up 1 base, with 5 bases separating them. The length of the CDR3 is 14 residues. Germline V gene sequence: CDR1 SGHAT, CDR2 FQNNGV. The CDR3 protein is CASSLVNSNQPQHF. In nucleotides, the CDR3 is TGTGCCAGCAGCTTAGTGAACAGCAATCAGCCCCAGCATTTT.

This clonotype showed up many times. V usage is TRBV9 and J usage is TRBJ2-5; D is uncertain. The CDR3 is 14 amino acids. CDR1 is SGDLS and CDR2 is YYNGEE in the germline V gene. V was trimmed by 1 base and J by 5 bases, leaving 12 bases between them. CDR3: CASSVFGSLETQYF. The CDR3 nucleotides are TGTGCCAGCAGCGTATTCGGTAGCTTGGAGACCCAGTACTTC. The whole variable domain, remainder taken from reference TRBV9 and TRBJ2-5, is DSGVTQTPKHLITATGQRVTLRCSPRSGDLSVYWYQQSLDQGLQFLIQYYNGEERAKGNILERFSAQQFPDLHSELNLSSLELGDSALYFCASSVFGSLETQYFGPGTRLLVL.

This clonotype was picked up a small number of times. The V call is TRBV29-1, the J call TRBJ1-2, with D unclear. Per germline, CDR1 SQVTM and CDR2 ANQGSEA. CDR3 length: 12 amino acids. V was clipped by 6 bases and J by 2 bases, with 10 bases between them. CDR3 protein: CSVAGSNYGYTF. The CDR3 DNA reads as TGCAGCGTCGCCGGGTCCAACTATGGCTACACCTTC.

V usage is TRBV29-1 and J usage is TRBJ2-5; maybe TRBD1 (5 bases). This CDR3 region has 12 residues. V lost 4 bases and J 5 bases, leaving 11 bases between the germline ends. Germline CDR1 SQVTM, CDR2 ANQGSEA. The DNA of the CDR3 is TGCAGCGTTGCAGGGCACGAGGAGACCCAGTACTTC. Translated, it gives CSVAGHEETQYF. Based on the CDR3 plus reference TRBV29-1 and TRBJ2-5, the full variable domain is SAVISQKPSRDICQRGTSLTIQCQVDSQVTMMFWYRQQPGQSLTLIATANQGSEATYESGFVIDKFPISRPNLTFSTLTVSNMSPEDSSIYLCSVAGHEETQYFGPGTRLLVL.

The table lists this clonotype with many counts. The chain recombines TRBV11-2 with TRBJ2-1; 7 nucleotides align to TRBD1. V shed 6 bases and J 4 bases; nucleotides not matched to a gene: 18. Per the germline V gene, CDR1 is SGHAT and CDR2 is FQNNGV. The CDR3 length is 18 residues. As DNA, the CDR3 is TGTGCCAGCAGACGGCTCGGACAGGTGGTGCCCTCATACAATGAGCAGTTCTTC. This sequence encodes CASRRLGQVVPSYNEQFF. Drawing the rest from reference TRBV11-2 and TRBJ2-1, the complete variable domain is EAGVAQSPRYKIIEKRQSVAFWCNPISGHATLYWYQQILGQGPKLLIQFQNNGVVDDSQLPKDRFSAERLKGVDSTLKIQPAKLEDSAVYLCASRRLGQVVPSYNEQFFGPGTRLTVL.

The CDR3: CASSQGLAGGPREQYF. Here the CDR3 DNA reads TGTGCCAGCAGCCAAGGACTAGCGGGAGGGCCAAGAGAGCAGTACTTC. The chain combines TRBV3-1 with TRBJ2-7; 14 bases are a match to TRBD2. The germline V gene has CDR1 LGHDT and CDR2 YNNKEL (reference sequence). V lost 1 base to trimming and J lost 7 bases; unmatched junction nucleotides: 6. The CDR3 has 16 residues.

V is TRBV28 and J is TRBJ1-5; D unresolved. This CDR3 has 13 amino acids. Germline values: CDR1 MDHEN, CDR2 SYDVKM. Trimming cost V 6 bases and J 3 bases, with 9 bases left between them. The CDR3 nucleotides read TGTGCCAGCAGACCCCCAGTCAATCAGCCCCAGCATTTT. It translates to CASRPPVNQPQHF.